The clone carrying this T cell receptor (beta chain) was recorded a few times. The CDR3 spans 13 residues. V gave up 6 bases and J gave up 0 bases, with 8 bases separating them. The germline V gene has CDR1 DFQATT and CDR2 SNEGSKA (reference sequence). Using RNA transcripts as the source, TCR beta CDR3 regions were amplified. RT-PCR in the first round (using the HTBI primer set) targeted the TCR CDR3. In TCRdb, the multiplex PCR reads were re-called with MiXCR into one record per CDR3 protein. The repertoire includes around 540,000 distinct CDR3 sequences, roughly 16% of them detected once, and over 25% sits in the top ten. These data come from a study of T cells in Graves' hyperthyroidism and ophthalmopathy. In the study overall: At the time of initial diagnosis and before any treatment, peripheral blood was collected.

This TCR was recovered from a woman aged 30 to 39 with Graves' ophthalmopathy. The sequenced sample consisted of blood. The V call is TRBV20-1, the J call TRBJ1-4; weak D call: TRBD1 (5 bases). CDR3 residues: CSALGATNEKLFF. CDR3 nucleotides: TGCAGTGCATTAGGGGCAACTAATGAAAAACTGTTTTTT.